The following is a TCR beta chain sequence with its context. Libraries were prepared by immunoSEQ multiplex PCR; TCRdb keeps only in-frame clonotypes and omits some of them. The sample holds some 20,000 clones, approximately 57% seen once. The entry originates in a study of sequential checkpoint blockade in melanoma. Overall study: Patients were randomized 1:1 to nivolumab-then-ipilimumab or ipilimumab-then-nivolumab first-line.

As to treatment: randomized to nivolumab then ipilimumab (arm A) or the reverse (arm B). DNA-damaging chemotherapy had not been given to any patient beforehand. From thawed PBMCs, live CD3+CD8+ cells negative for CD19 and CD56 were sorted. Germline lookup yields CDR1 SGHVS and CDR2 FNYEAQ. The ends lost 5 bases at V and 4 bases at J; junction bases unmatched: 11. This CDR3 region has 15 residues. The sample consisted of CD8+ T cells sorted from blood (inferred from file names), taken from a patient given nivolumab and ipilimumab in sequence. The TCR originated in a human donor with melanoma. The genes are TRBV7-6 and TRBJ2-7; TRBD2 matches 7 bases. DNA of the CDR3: TGTGCCAGCAGCACCTCTTCGGGAGGTAATTACGAGCAGTACTTC. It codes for CASSTSSGGNYEQYF. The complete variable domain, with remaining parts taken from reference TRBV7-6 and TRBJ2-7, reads GAGVSQSPRYKVTKRGQDVALRCDPISGHVSLYWYRQALGQGPEFLTYFNYEAQQDKSGLPNDRFSAERPEGSISTLTIQRTEQRDSAMYRCASSTSSGGNYEQYFGPGTRLTVT.